This TCR beta chain was identified during a study of cytomegalovirus exposure and HLA in healthy donors. Primers: 60 Vbeta forward and 13 Jbeta reverse. Using immunoSEQ multiplex PCR, the repertoire was profiled, and TCRdb retains in-frame clones only, with some absent. The sample records 140,000 to 150,000 clones, around 80% being singletons. The CDR3 runs to 13 residues. V lost 4 bases, J lost 5 bases, and 0 bases stayed unmatched. CDR1 and CDR2 (germline): MNHNS, SASEGT. The chain is built from TRBV6-1 and TRBJ2-2, with 8 bases matching TRBD1. The sequence came from a man in his forties in good health and CMV-seronegative. Sequenced input: PBMCs. The CDR3 spells CASSGQGTGELFF. The CDR3 nucleotides read TGTGCCAGCAGTGGACAGGGGACCGGGGAGCTGTTTTTT.